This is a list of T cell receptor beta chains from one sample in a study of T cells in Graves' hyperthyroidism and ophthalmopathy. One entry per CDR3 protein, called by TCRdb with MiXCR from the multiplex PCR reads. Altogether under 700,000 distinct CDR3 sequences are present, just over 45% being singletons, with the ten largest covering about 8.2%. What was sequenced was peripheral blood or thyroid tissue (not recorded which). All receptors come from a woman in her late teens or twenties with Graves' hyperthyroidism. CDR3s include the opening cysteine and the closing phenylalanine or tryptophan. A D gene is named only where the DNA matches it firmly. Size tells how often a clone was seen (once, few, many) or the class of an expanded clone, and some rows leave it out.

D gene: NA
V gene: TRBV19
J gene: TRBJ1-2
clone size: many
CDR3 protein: CASSIMSVNYGYTF
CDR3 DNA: TGTGCCAGTAGTATCATGTCGGTTAACTATGGCTACACCTTC

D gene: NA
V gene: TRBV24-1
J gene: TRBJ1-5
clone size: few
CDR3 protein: CATGSRGEDQPQHF
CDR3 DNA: TGTGCCACCGGGTCGAGGGGGGAGGATCAGCCCCAGCATTTT

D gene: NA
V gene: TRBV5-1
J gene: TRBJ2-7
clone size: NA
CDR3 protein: CASSLPDAYEQYF
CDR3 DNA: TGCGCCAGCAGCTTGCCGGACGCCTACGAGCAGTACTTC

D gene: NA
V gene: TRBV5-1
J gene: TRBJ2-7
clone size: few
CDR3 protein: CASSIAFGGYEQYF
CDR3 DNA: TGCGCCAGCAGCATAGCTTTCGGGGGCTACGAGCAGTACTTC

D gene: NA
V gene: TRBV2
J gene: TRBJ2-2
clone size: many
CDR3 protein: CASSEASGGGGELFF
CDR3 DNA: TGTGCCAGCAGTGAAGCTTCCGGGGGCGGCGGGGAGCTGTTTTTT

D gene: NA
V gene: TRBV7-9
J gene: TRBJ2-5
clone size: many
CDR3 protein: CASSPVIGSGTQYF
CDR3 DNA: TGTGCCAGCAGCCCCGTTATCGGCTCGGGGACCCAGTACTTC

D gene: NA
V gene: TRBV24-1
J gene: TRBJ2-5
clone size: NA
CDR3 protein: CARRAGRQETQYF
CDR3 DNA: TGTGCTAGAAGGGCAGGGCGTCAAGAGACCCAGTACTTC

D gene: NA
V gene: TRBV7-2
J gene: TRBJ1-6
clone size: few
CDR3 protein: CASSQGAGFLHF
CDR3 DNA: TGCGCCAGCAGCCAAGGGGCAGGGTTCCTCCACTTT

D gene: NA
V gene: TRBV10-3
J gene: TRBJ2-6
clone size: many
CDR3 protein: CATLFGSGANVLTF
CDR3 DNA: TGTGCCACCCTCTTTGGCTCTGGGGCCAACGTCCTGACTTTC

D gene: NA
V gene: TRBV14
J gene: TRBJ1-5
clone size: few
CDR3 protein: CASSIRTILSNQPQHF
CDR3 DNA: TGTGCCAGCAGTATCCGGACGATCCTAAGCAATCAGCCCCAGCATTTT

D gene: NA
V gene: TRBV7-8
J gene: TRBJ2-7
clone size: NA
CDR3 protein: CASSLFRGFYEQYF
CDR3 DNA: TGTGCCAGCAGCTTATTCAGGGGCTTCTACGAGCAGTACTTC

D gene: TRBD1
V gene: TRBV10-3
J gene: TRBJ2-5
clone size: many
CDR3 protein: CAISESFGTGFETQYF
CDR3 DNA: TGTGCCATCAGTGAGTCATTTGGGACAGGGTTTGAGACCCAGTACTTC

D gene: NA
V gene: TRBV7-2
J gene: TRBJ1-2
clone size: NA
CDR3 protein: CASSSSPGSNYGYTF
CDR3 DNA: TGTGCCAGCAGCTCTTCGCCAGGTTCCAACTATGGCTACACCTTC

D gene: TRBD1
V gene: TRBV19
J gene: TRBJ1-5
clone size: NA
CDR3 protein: CASSVQGAQPQHF
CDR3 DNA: TGTGCCAGTAGTGTGCAGGGGGCTCAGCCCCAGCATTTT

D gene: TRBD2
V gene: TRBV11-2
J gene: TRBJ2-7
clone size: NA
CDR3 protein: CASSPGLVEQYF
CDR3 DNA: TGTGCCAGCAGCCCGGGACTAGTCGAGCAGTACTTC

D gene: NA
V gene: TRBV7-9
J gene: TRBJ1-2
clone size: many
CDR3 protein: CASSQISGTHYGYTF
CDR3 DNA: TGTGCCAGCAGCCAGATCTCCGGGACCCACTATGGCTACACCTTC

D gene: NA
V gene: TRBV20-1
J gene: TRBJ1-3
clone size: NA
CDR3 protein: CSGQFDSGNTIYF
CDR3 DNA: TGCAGTGGACAGTTCGACTCTGGAAACACCATATATTTT

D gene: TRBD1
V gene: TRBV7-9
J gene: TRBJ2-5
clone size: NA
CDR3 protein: CASSFSGGPSETQYF
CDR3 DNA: TGTGCCAGCAGCTTCTCAGGGGGTCCGTCAGAGACCCAGTACTTC

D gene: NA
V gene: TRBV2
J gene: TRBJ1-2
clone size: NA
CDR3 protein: CASSLLSGPAYGYTF
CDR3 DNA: TGTGCCAGCAGTTTACTCTCCGGGCCCGCCTATGGCTACACCTTC

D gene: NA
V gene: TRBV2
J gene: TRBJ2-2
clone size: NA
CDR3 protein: CASTRDHTGELLF
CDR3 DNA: TGTGCCAGCACCCGGGATCACACCGGGGAGCTGCTTTTT

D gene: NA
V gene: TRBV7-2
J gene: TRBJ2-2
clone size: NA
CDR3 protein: CASSRDLSNTGELFF
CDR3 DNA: TGTGCCAGCAGCCGGGACTTATCGAACACCGGGGAGCTGTTTTTT

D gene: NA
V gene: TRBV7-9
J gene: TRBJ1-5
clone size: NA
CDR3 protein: CASSRQGDSNQPQHF
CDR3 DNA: TGTGCCAGCAGTCGTCAGGGAGACAGCAATCAGCCCCAGCATTTT

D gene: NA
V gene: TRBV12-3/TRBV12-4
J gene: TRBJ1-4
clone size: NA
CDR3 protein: CASSSFETNEKLFF
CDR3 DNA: TGTGCCAGCAGCTCTTTCGAGACAAATGAAAAACTGTTTTTT

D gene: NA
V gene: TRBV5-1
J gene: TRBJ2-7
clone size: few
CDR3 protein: CASSFGGREYEQYF
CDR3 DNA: TGCGCCAGCAGCTTTGGGGGGAGAGAATACGAGCAGTACTTC

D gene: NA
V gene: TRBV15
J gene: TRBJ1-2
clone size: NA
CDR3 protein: CASGPLGSSSDYGYTF
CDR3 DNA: TGCGCCAGCGGGCCCCTCGGCAGTTCGAGTGACTATGGCTACACCTTC

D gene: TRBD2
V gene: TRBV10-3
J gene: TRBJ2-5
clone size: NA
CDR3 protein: CAISEYAGEQETQYF
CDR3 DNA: TGTGCCATCAGTGAATATGCGGGAGAACAAGAGACCCAGTACTTC

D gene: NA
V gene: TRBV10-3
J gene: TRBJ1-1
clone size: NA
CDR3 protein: CAISAGWRERTEAFF
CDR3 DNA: TGTGCCATCAGTGCGGGTTGGAGGGAGAGAACTGAAGCTTTCTTT

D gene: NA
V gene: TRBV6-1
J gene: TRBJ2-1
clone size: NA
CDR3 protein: CASGTGTYNEQFF
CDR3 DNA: TGTGCCAGCGGAACAGGGACTTACAATGAGCAGTTCTTC

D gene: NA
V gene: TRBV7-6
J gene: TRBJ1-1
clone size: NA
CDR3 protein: CASSPSGDLNTEAFF
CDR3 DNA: TGTGCCAGCAGCCCATCGGGCGATTTGAACACTGAAGCTTTCTTT

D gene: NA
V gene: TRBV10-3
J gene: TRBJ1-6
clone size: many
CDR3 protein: CAIRATDSNNSPLHF
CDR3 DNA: TGTGCCATCAGGGCAACCGACAGTAATAATTCACCCCTCCACTTT

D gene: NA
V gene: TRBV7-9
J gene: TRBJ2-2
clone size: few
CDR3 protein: CASSRGIAGELFF
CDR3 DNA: TGTGCCAGCTCTCGGGGGATCGCCGGGGAGCTGTTTTTT

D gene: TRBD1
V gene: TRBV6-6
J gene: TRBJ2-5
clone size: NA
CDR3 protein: CASSGQGGSEETQYF
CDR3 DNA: TGTGCCAGCAGCGGACAGGGCGGGTCGGAGGAGACCCAGTACTTC

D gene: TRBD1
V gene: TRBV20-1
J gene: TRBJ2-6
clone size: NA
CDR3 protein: CSATGTGDSGANVLTF
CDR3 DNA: TGCAGTGCCACCGGGACAGGGGACTCTGGGGCCAACGTCCTGACTTTC

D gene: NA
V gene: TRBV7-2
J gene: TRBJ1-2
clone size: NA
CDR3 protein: CASSLDETAHYGYTF
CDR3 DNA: TGTGCCAGCAGCTTGGATGAGACAGCGCACTATGGCTACACCTTC

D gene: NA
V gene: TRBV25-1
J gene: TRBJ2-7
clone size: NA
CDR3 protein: CASVDYGRDDEQYF
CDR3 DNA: TGTGCCAGCGTAGACTACGGGAGAGATGACGAGCAGTACTTC

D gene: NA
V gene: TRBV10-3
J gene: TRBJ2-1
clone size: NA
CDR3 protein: CAISESRNYNEQFF
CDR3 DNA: TGTGCCATCAGTGAGTCGAGGAATTACAATGAGCAGTTCTTC

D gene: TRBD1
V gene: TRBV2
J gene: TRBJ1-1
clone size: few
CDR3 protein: CATQDRENTEAFF
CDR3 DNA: TGTGCCACCCAGGACAGGGAGAATACTGAAGCTTTCTTT

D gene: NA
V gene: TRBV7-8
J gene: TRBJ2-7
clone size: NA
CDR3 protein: CASSQENRDYYEQYF
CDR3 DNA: TGTGCCAGCAGCCAAGAGAACAGGGATTACTACGAGCAGTACTTC

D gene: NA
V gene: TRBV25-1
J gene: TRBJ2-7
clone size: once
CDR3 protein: CASPREAAYEQYF
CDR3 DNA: TGTGCCAGCCCTAGGGAGGCCGCCTACGAGCAGTACTTC

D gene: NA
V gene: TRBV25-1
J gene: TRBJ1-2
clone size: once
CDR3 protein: CASSVLGYGYTF
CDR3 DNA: TGTGCCAGCAGCGTTCTGGGGTATGGCTACACCTTC

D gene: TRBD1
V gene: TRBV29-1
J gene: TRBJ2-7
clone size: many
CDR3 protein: CSVEDRDRGRAQYF
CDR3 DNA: TGCAGCGTTGAAGATCGAGACAGGGGGCGAGCGCAGTACTTC

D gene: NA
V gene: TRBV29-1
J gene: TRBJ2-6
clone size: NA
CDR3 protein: CSVETGSAGANVLTF
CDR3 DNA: TGCAGCGTTGAAACAGGGTCGGCTGGGGCCAACGTCCTGACTTTC

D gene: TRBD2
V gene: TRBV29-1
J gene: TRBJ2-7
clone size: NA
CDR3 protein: CSLETSGHTYEQYF
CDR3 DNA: TGCAGTTTGGAGACTAGCGGGCATACCTACGAGCAGTACTTC

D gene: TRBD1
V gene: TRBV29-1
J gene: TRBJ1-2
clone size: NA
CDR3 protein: CSAAGTGPGNTF
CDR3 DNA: TGCAGCGCCGCGGGGACAGGCCCTGGAAACACCTTC

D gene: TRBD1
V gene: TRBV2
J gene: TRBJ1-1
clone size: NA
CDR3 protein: CASTYDRDRGQRMNTEAFF
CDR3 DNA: TGTGCCAGCACTTACGACCGGGACAGGGGGCAAAGGATGAACACTGAAGCTTTCTTT

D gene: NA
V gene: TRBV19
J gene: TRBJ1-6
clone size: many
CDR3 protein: CASSIRAVRPPLHF
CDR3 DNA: TGTGCCAGTAGTATCAGGGCAGTTCGACCACCCCTCCACTTT

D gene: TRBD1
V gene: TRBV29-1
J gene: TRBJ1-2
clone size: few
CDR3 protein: CSVDPGQGGGYTF
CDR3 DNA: TGCAGCGTTGATCCGGGACAGGGCGGCGGCTACACCTTC

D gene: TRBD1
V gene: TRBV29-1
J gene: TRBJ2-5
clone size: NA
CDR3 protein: CSAWTGGPYQETQYF
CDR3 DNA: TGCAGCGCCTGGACAGGGGGCCCCTACCAAGAGACCCAGTACTTC

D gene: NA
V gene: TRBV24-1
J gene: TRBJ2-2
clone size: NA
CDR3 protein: CATSGPGELFF
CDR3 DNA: TGTGCCACCAGTGGACCCGGGGAGCTGTTTTTT

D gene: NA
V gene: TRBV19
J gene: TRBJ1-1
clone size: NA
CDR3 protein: CASSLADFNTEAFF
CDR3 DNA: TGTGCCAGTAGTTTGGCGGATTTTAACACTGAAGCTTTCTTT